The present T cell receptor beta chain was sequenced within a study of blood T cell repertoires in COVID-19 (dated by TCRdb to about 2020). The study in broad terms: Samples covering the acute and convalescent phases of COVID-19 were provided by collaborators in the United States, Italy and Spain. The prospective study material was composed of cDNA or gDNA derived from T cells, B-cell-depleted T cells, or PBMCs. The repertoires were made available in a free public database intended to serve as a resource for research on the immune response to SARS-CoV-2. Sample metadata almost always included a de-identified subject ID, COVID-19 status, age in years and sex. The dataset comprised deeply sampled blood TCRbeta repertoires from subjects exposed to, actively infected with, or recovered from COVID-19. Samples were obtained from the ongoing ImmuneRACE study (first 160 participants) and from over 1,000 subjects provided by 6 global collaborators. Where HLA class I and class II types were available, the types were taken from metadata supplied by the sample provider, not from assay-based typing. The paper as a whole reports these results and caveats: The quantity of clinical and demographic metadata differed by source and by participant and was supplied without curation.

Each collaborating institution followed its own protocols to collect whole blood in K2EDTA tubes. For TCRbeta analysis, collaborator samples were shipped as frozen whole blood, as isolated PBMCs, or as DNA extracted from either sample type. The germline V gene (reference sequence) specifies LGHDT as CDR1 and YNNKEL as CDR2. The CDR3 covers 14 residues, taking in both the cysteine and the phenylalanine. Just CDR3 DNA is preserved here, 42 bases in frame from base 1. Trimming costs V 1 base and J 6 bases, and their ends lie 7 bases apart. This clone occurred once. Its recognized antigen is unknown. The input lacks base qualities; no much larger clone sits a single base away. TCRbeta CDR3 regions were amplified from genomic DNA by means of the immunoSEQ Assay, a bias-controlled multiplex PCR. As for the original processing: Within the assay, amplification of reference gene primers was used to estimate how many nucleated cells each sample contained. Sequence reads were collapsed and filtered to measure the absolute abundance of every unique TCRbeta CDR3 rearrangement. For each sample, productive Simpson clonality was calculated by taking the square root of Simpson's diversity index across productive rearrangements. Here the immuneACCESS table is served through TCRdb, limited to in-frame sequences with V and J called. Missing clones are a known gap in these copies; in checked studies unresolved V genes cover under half, and the rest lacks a known reason. The V and J calls and clone size are taken from that table; D and trimming were inferred from the DNA. The sample table lists 110,000 to 150,000 clones, 79% of them with a count of one. The ten top clones hold approximately 3.6% of the sample.

In this chain, TRBV3-1 (or the pseudogene TRBV3-2) is recombined with TRBJ1-6, with TRBD1 perhaps the D gene, on 5 matching bases. Sample: peripheral blood. The origin of this receptor is a man between 60 and 70 years old with acute or convalescent COVID-19. The nucleotide sequence is given as TGTGCCAGCAGCCAAGGACAGCCTAATTCACCCCTCCACTTT. This yields the protein CASSQGQPNSPLHF.